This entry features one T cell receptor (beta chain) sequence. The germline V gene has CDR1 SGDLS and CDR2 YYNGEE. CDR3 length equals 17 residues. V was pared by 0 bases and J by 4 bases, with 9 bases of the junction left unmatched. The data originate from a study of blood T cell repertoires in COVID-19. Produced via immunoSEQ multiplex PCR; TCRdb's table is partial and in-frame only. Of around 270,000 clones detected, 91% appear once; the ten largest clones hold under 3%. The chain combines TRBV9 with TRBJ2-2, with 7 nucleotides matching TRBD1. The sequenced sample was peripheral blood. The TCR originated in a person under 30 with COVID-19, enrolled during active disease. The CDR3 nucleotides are TGTGCCAGCAGCGTAGTAGGAACAGGGGTAACCACCGGGGAGCTGTTTTTT. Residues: CASSVVGTGVTTGELFF.